These T cell receptor beta chains were read from a single sample in a study of blood T cell repertoires in COVID-19. TCRdb's table, derived via immunoSEQ multiplex PCR, lists solely in-frame clones and lacks some. The data contain roughly 220,000 clones, about 90% of them singletons. Sequencing was done on a sample of PBMCs or T cells enriched from blood (not recorded which). Source of these receptors: a woman between 50 and 59 years old with acute COVID-19. Each CDR3 is given with its conserved first and last residue. A D gene is named only where the DNA matches it firmly. Clone size is not always given. Where it is, it says once, few, many or a class for expanded clones.

D gene,clone size,V gene,J gene,CDR3 DNA,CDR3 protein
-,-,TRBV18,TRBJ2-7,TGTGCCAGCTCACCCTTACAGGGATTCTCCTACGAGCAGTACTTC,CASSPLQGFSYEQYF
TRBD1,-,TRBV11-3,TRBJ1-1,TGTGCCAGCAGCTTAGGGACAGGGAACGAAGCTTTCTTT,CASSLGTGNEAFF
-,-,TRBV12-3/TRBV12-4,TRBJ1-1,TGTGCCAGCAGTGGAGGGCGCGCGGCTTTCTTT,CASSGGRAAFF
TRBD1,-,TRBV7-8,TRBJ1-2,TGTGCCAGCAGCTTGATCCGCCGACAGGGATCCGGCTACACCTTC,CASSLIRRQGSGYTF
TRBD1,-,TRBV7-9,TRBJ2-7,TGTGCCAGCAGCTTACGGGGGACAGGGGACTACGAGCAGTACTTC,CASSLRGTGDYEQYF
-,-,TRBV15,TRBJ1-3,TGTGCCACCAGCACGGTCCCTGGAAACACCATATATTTT,CATSTVPGNTIYF
TRBD2,-,TRBV7-9,TRBJ2-7,TGTGCCAGCAGCCAGGGACTAGCGGGACACACCTACGAGCAGTACTTC,CASSQGLAGHTYEQYF
TRBD2,once,TRBV13,TRBJ2-1,TGTGCCAGCAGCTCGCAGACTAGCGCGGGGGTAGATGAGCAGTTCTTC,CASSSQTSAGVDEQFF
-,-,TRBV4-3,TRBJ1-4,TGCGCCAGCAGCCAAGAACCCGGGGGGACTGGTAATGAAAAACTGTTTTTT,CASSQEPGGTGNEKLFF
TRBD1,-,TRBV6-5,TRBJ1-5,TGTGCCAGCAGGGCAACAGGGGGCAAGCAGCCCCAGCATTTT,CASRATGGKQPQHF
-,-,TRBV19,TRBJ1-5,TGTGCCAGTACCGATGGGGGGGCTGGTCAGCCCCAGCATTTT,CASTDGGAGQPQHF
-,once,TRBV19,TRBJ1-6,TGTGCCAGTAGCTCCGGAGGGACCAATTCACCCCTCCACTTT,CASSSGGTNSPLHF
-,-,TRBV30,TRBJ1-1,TGTGCCTGGATGGCGGCCAGGGGAGCTTTCTTT,CAWMAARGAFF
-,-,TRBV6-5,TRBJ2-7,TGTGCCAGCAGAGCTACTCGGGAGCAGTACTTC,CASRATREQYF
-,-,TRBV7-2,TRBJ2-7,TGTGCCAGCAGCTTAGAGGGGACACCTTCCTACGAGCAGTACTTC,CASSLEGTPSYEQYF
-,-,TRBV10-3,TRBJ2-4,TGTGCCATCAGTGATCCGGGAAAAGGAACAAAAAACATTCAGTACTTC,CAISDPGKGTKNIQYF
TRBD2,-,TRBV7-3,TRBJ2-1,TGTGCCAGCAGCTCACCGGGACTAGCGGGCAATGAGCAGTTCTTC,CASSSPGLAGNEQFF
TRBD1,once,TRBV24-1,TRBJ2-5,TGTGCCACCACAAAGACGACAGGGCTGGAGGAGACCCAGTACTTC,CATTKTTGLEETQYF
-,-,TRBV4-1,TRBJ2-7,TGCGCCAGCAGCCAGATCATAACGGGGGAGCAGTACTTC,CASSQIITGEQYF
TRBD2,once,TRBV5-1,TRBJ2-3,TGCGCCAGCAGCCCTGACGGGAGGAGCACAGATACGCAGTATTTT,CASSPDGRSTDTQYF
-,-,TRBV20-1,TRBJ2-5,TGCAGTGCTAGTATGCCTGAGAGACAAGAGACCCAGTACTTC,CSASMPERQETQYF
-,-,TRBV3-1/TRBV3-2,TRBJ1-3,TGTGCCAGCAGCCAGGCGGTAAACACCATATATTTT,CASSQAVNTIYF
TRBD1,-,TRBV19,TRBJ2-7,TGTGCCAGTAGCCCCGGGACAGGGTACGAGCAGTACTTC,CASSPGTGYEQYF
TRBD1,-,TRBV7-9,TRBJ1-4,TGTGCCAGCAGCTGGACAGGGGTAAAGGAAAAACTGTTTTTT,CASSWTGVKEKLFF
TRBD1,-,TRBV28,TRBJ1-6,TGTGCCAGCAGCCGCTTGGACAGGGCGGGTTCACCCCTCCACTTT,CASSRLDRAGSPLHF
-,-,TRBV7-6,TRBJ2-3,TGTGCCAGCAGCTTAGAGGGACTCCCTAGCACAGATACGCAGTATTTT,CASSLEGLPSTDTQYF
TRBD1,-,TRBV7-9,TRBJ2-3,TGTGCCAGCAGCTTAGAGACAGGGTTCGCAGATACGCAGTATTTT,CASSLETGFADTQYF
-,few,TRBV2,TRBJ2-1,TGTGCCAGCAGCGCAACTACCCGCTCCTACAATGAGCAGTTCTTC,CASSATTRSYNEQFF
TRBD1,-,TRBV7-9,TRBJ1-2,TGTGCCAGCAGCCTACTCACAGGGGGCGCCGATGGCTACACCTTC,CASSLLTGGADGYTF
-,-,TRBV4-3,TRBJ1-4,TGCGCCAGCAGCCAAGGAACGGGGATTAATGAAAAACTGTTTTTT,CASSQGTGINEKLFF
-,-,TRBV18,TRBJ1-4,TGTGCCAGCTCACCGTCAGCAGGTTATAATGAAAAACTGTTTTTT,CASSPSAGYNEKLFF
-,-,TRBV30,TRBJ2-2,TGTGCCTGGAGTGGCTGGGGTGTCGGGACGAACACCGGGGAGCTGTTTTTT,CAWSGWGVGTNTGELFF
TRBD1,-,TRBV30,TRBJ1-5,TGTGCCTGGAGGCGGGGACAGGGTGGTCAGCCCCAGCATTTT,CAWRRGQGGQPQHF
-,few,TRBV20-1,TRBJ1-2,TGCAGTGCTAGTATCCGACAGGCAAACTATGGCTACACCTTC,CSASIRQANYGYTF
TRBD2,-,TRBV28,TRBJ2-5,TGTGCCAGCAGTTATTCCAGCGGGAGCTTGGAGACCCAGTACTTC,CASSYSSGSLETQYF
TRBD1,-,TRBV29-1,TRBJ2-3,TGCAGCGTAGCTCCGGGACAGGGGGGGGATACGCAGTATTTT,CSVAPGQGGDTQYF
-,few,TRBV18,TRBJ1-5,TGTGCCAGCTCACCCCAGGGCAGCAATCAGCCCCAGCATTTT,CASSPQGSNQPQHF
-,-,TRBV7-3,TRBJ1-1,TGTGCCAGCAGCCTTGGGGGGGCGATGAACACTGAAGCTTTCTTT,CASSLGGAMNTEAFF
-,-,TRBV27,TRBJ2-5,TGTGCCAGCAGTTTAAGGATAGGAGAAGAGACCCAGTACTTC,CASSLRIGEETQYF
-,-,TRBV3-1/TRBV3-2,TRBJ2-7,TGTGCCAGCAAAGGTAGCGGTGAAACGCAGTACTTC,CASKGSGETQYF
TRBD1,once,TRBV5-4,TRBJ1-1,TGTGCCAGCAGCTTCGGGGGACAGGCTGGCACTGAAGCTTTCTTT,CASSFGGQAGTEAFF
-,-,TRBV13,TRBJ2-3,TGTGCCAGTTCCCCCACGGCGGCTCCCACAGATACGCAGTATTTT,CASSPTAAPTDTQYF
-,-,TRBV19,TRBJ2-5,TGTGCCAGTAGTATAGCGAACGGTGACCAAGAGACCCAGTACTTC,CASSIANGDQETQYF
-,-,TRBV10-3,TRBJ2-7,TGTGCCATCAGCGTAGCTAGGACGGGGAACGAGCAGTACTTC,CAISVARTGNEQYF
-,-,TRBV28,TRBJ1-1,TGTGCCAGCAGTCCTCAGGGGTACACTGAAGCTTTCTTT,CASSPQGYTEAFF
TRBD2,many,TRBV7-2,TRBJ2-1,TGTGCCAGCAGCTCGAGGGCAAGTCCCGGGACTAGCGGCGAGCAGTTCTTC,CASSSRASPGTSGEQFF
-,-,TRBV27,TRBJ2-1,TGTGCCAGCAGTTTATACGGGTCCTACAATGAGCAGTTCTTC,CASSLYGSYNEQFF
TRBD1,-,TRBV18,TRBJ2-7,TGTGCCAGCTCCTGGACAGGCTCCTACGAGCAGTACTTC,CASSWTGSYEQYF
-,-,TRBV20-1,TRBJ2-1,TGCAGTGCTAGTCCGGGACTCCCCCTTTTTGAGCAGTTCTTC,CSASPGLPLFEQFF
TRBD2,-,TRBV7-3,TRBJ2-3,TGTGCCAGCAGCTTAATTGCGGGAGGCGCCGATACGCAGTATTTT,CASSLIAGGADTQYF
-,-,TRBV7-9,TRBJ2-1,TGTGCCAGGTCGAACTCGGGGGACAATGAGCAGTTCTTC,CARSNSGDNEQFF
TRBD1,-,TRBV28,TRBJ2-3,TGTGCCAGCAGTGCTAACAGGGGATACGGAGATACGCAGTATTTT,CASSANRGYGDTQYF
-,-,TRBV11-2,TRBJ2-3,TGTGCCAGCAGCCTGTATCGTGATACGCAGTATTTT,CASSLYRDTQYF
-,-,TRBV12-3/TRBV12-4,TRBJ2-7,TGTGCCAGCACCCTAGGCGGCTTCCTCGAGCAGTACTTC,CASTLGGFLEQYF
TRBD1,-,TRBV30,TRBJ2-7,TGTGCCTGGACCGCCACGGGACAGGGGTACGAGCAGTACTTC,CAWTATGQGYEQYF
TRBD1,-,TRBV5-1,TRBJ1-4,TGCGCCAGCAGCTTCGACAGGGGATTCGGAGAAAAACTGTTTTTT,CASSFDRGFGEKLFF
TRBD1,-,TRBV19,TRBJ2-7,TGTGCCAGTAAGGGGGCAGCGACCTCCAACGAGCAGTACTTC,CASKGAATSNEQYF
-,-,TRBV7-8,TRBJ2-1,TGTGCCAGCAGCTTAGGAGCGAGCCAATACAATGAGCAGTTCTTC,CASSLGASQYNEQFF
-,-,TRBV19,TRBJ2-1,TGTGCCAGCAGGCCCCTCGATGGCAATGAGCAGTTCTTC,CASRPLDGNEQFF
-,-,TRBV7-8,TRBJ2-1,TGTGCCGGCGCCTCGGGGGTCGGGAATGAGCAGTTCTTC,CAGASGVGNEQFF